This record concerns one T cell receptor (beta chain) sequence. Its matching antigen is unknown. This specimen belongs to a study of T cells after yellow fever vaccination. TCRdb redid the calling of the 5' RACE reads with MiXCR, one entry per CDR3 protein. The repertoire holds 280,000 or so distinct CDR3 sequences, with around 8.6% as singletons. Study-level points and caveats: Clonotypes shared by both compartments, CD4 and CD8, made up a small share.

CDR1 and CDR2 from the germline V gene are MNHNY and SVGAGI (reference sequence). Trimming pared 7 bases from V and 5 bases from J, leaving 12 bases between. The CDR3 sequence is 14 residues long. The specimen was CD4+ T cells sorted from PBMCs, collected 5 days after the yellow fever booster vaccination. The receptor was isolated from a man between 18 and 29 years old who received the YFV17D yellow fever vaccine. This rearrangement joins TRBV6-6 to TRBJ1-6; a possible D gene is TRBD1 (6 bases). Written as DNA, the CDR3 is TGTGCCAGCACCTGGACAGCTAATAATTCACCCCTCCACTTT. This encodes CASTWTANNSPLHF.